Described below is a single TCR beta chain sequence and its context. Its specificity is unknown. The data stem from a study of T cells in localized non-small cell lung cancer. Overall study findings and caveats: Increased T cell density in blood showed an association with longer overall survival. The appearance of a median 57 of the top 100 tumor clones was seen in adjacent lung. It remains possible that heterogeneity exists, since only one tumor region was sequenced. Uninvolved adjacent lung showed the highest T cell clonality, exceeding tumor.

Sequenced by immunoSEQ multiplex PCR; TCRdb stores in-frame clones only, minus some. This sample has around 41,000 clones, with roughly nine tenths found just once. Trimming removed 0 bases from V and 3 bases from J, with 5 bases in between. The CDR3 covers 13 residues. Germline V CDR1 and CDR2: LGHNA, YNFKEQ. Sequenced material: PBMCs, taken before any cancer treatment. This sequence originates from a woman between 35 and 75 years old with stage II lung adenocarcinoma. The chain uses TRBV4-2 and TRBJ1-2, with D unclear. CDR3 bases: TGTGCCAGCAGCCAAGAATATGACTATGGCTACACCTTC. Protein: CASSQEYDYGYTF.